This TCR beta chain was captured by sequencing in a study of cytomegalovirus exposure and HLA in healthy donors. A word on this clone: Its target is unknown.

The PCR contained 60 Vbeta and 13 Jbeta primers. TCRdb's copy holds only in-frame clones and misses some; the assay was immunoSEQ multiplex PCR. The table has 100,000 to 150,000 clones, just under 80% seen once. This CDR3 is built from 13 residues. After removal of 6 bases from V and 5 bases from J, the junction contained 4 bases not matched to a gene. The germline V gene encodes CDR1 LGHNA and CDR2 YNFKEQ. Study-level results: With DRB1 most and HLA-C fewest, TCR association rates differed between HLA loci in a later analysis.

The sequenced sample was PBMCs. This rearrangement joins TRBV4-2 to TRBJ1-5, with 7 bases matching TRBD1. This TCR was recovered from a woman aged 40 to 50 in good health and CMV-seronegative. The CDR3 coding sequence is TGTGCCAGCAGTCGGACAGGAGATCAGCCCCAGCATTTT. Its translation is CASSRTGDQPQHF.